A selection of T cell receptor beta chains follows, all from one sample in a study of T cell repertoires in cytomegalovirus infection. Each CDR3 protein is one row after TCRdb ran MiXCR on the reads. The sample has 20,000 to 30,000 distinct CDR3 sequences, around 21% seen once; the top ten hold roughly nine tenths. What these receptors recognize is not known. The sequences come from CD8+ T cells from cultured PBMCs, collected from culture after CMV antigen stimulation. These receptors were obtained from a human donor in good health (CMV status not recorded). Some clones in this sample may be carry-over from other donors' samples. CDR3s include the opening cysteine and the closing phenylalanine or tryptophan. A D gene is named only where the DNA matches it firmly. A row's size may be missing; if present it is once, few, many or a size class.

D	V	size	J	CDR3	DNA
-	TRBV19	-	TRBJ1-1	CASTPTREVPEAFF	TGTGCCAGTACCCCAACCCGGGAGGTCCCTGAAGCTTTCTTT
-	TRBV6-6	many	TRBJ1-5	CASSRQVSNQPQHF	TGTGCCAGCAGTCGACAGGTTAGCAATCAGCCCCAGCATTTT
-	TRBV6-1	-	TRBJ2-7	CASSSIPGPIPGEQYF	TGTGCCAGCAGTTCCATCCCGGGACCGATTCCCGGCGAGCAGTACTTC
-	TRBV5-1	few	TRBJ2-1	CASSLRTDANEQFF	TGCGCCAGCAGCTTGAGGACCGACGCGAATGAGCAGTTCTTC
TRBD1	TRBV6-5	-	TRBJ2-7	CASSWRTGGYEQYF	TGTGCCAGCAGTTGGAGGACAGGGGGCTACGAGCAGTACTTC
TRBD1	TRBV20-1	-	TRBJ2-7	CSARRDRGVYEQYF	TGCAGTGCTAGAAGGGACAGGGGTGTCTACGAGCAGTACTTC
TRBD1	TRBV20-1	-	TRBJ2-7	CSPRTGTGRSYEQYF	TGCAGTCCAAGGACGGGGACAGGGCGTTCCTACGAGCAGTACTTC
TRBD1	TRBV5-1	once	TRBJ1-2	CASSLLPTGTGEMDGYTF	TGCGCCAGCAGCCTCCTACCGACCGGGACAGGGGAAATGGATGGCTACACCTTC
-	TRBV7-9	once	TRBJ2-2	CASSLAQGESLTGELFF	TGTGCCAGCAGCTTAGCGCAAGGGGAATCCCTTACCGGGGAGCTGTTTTTT
-	TRBV27	many	TRBJ2-2	CASSFGASTGELFF	TGTGCCAGCAGTTTTGGGGCATCCACCGGGGAGCTGTTTTTT
-	TRBV19	-	TRBJ1-2	CASSIGGFSYGYTF	TGTGCCAGTAGTATAGGGGGGTTCTCCTATGGCTACACCTTC
TRBD1	TRBV12-3/TRBV12-4	-	TRBJ1-4	CASSLQGTREKLFF	TGTGCCAGCAGTCTACAGGGGACCAGAGAAAAACTGTTTTTT
-	TRBV19	few	TRBJ1-1	CASSPGGSDTEAFF	TGTGCCAGTAGTCCGGGCGGGTCGGACACTGAAGCTTTCTTT
-	TRBV6-1	-	TRBJ2-7	CASSEGRRSSYEQYF	TGTGCCAGCAGTGAAGGGCGTCGAAGCTCCTACGAGCAGTACTTC
-	TRBV4-3	few	TRBJ1-6	CASSQDRAAANRSPLHF	TGCGCCAGCAGCCAAGATCGGGCAGCCGCTAATCGTTCACCCCTCCACTTT
TRBD2	TRBV7-6	-	TRBJ2-1	CASSLVSGDYNEQFF	TGTGCCAGCAGCTTAGTTAGCGGGGATTACAATGAGCAGTTCTTC
TRBD2	TRBV6-2/TRBV6-3	few	TRBJ2-1	CASSFGGGIEQFF	TGTGCCAGCAGTTTCGGCGGGGGTATTGAGCAGTTCTTC
-	TRBV28	few	TRBJ2-7	CASSTQGRYEQYF	TGTGCCAGCAGTACTCAGGGCAGGTACGAGCAGTACTTC
-	TRBV12-3/TRBV12-4	many	TRBJ1-1	CASSYLRGNTEAFF	TGTGCCAGCAGTTACCTCAGGGGGAACACTGAAGCTTTCTTT
-	TRBV15	few	TRBJ1-2	CATSRGIEGLYGYTF	TGTGCCACCAGCAGAGGGATCGAGGGGCTATATGGCTACACCTTC
-	TRBV27	-	TRBJ2-5	CASSFSGEVSETQYF	TGTGCCAGCAGTTTCTCGGGCGAGGTATCCGAGACCCAGTACTTC
TRBD2	TRBV7-9	-	TRBJ2-1	CASSFSGGPQFF	TGTGCCAGCAGCTTTAGCGGGGGACCTCAGTTCTTC
-	TRBV6-1	-	TRBJ2-3	CASSRNTAVDTQYF	TGTGCCAGCAGTCGAAACACAGCAGTAGATACGCAGTATTTT
-	TRBV12-3/TRBV12-4	many	TRBJ2-1	CASSSVTPHNEQFF	TGTGCCAGCAGTTCCGTGACACCCCACAATGAGCAGTTCTTC
TRBD1	TRBV6-1	-	TRBJ1-2	CASSSRGRRGYTF	TGTGCCAGCAGTTCCAGGGGGCGCAGGGGCTACACCTTC
TRBD2	TRBV3-1	many	TRBJ2-1	CASSQGASGGTTSYNEQFF	TGTGCCAGCAGCCAAGGTGCTAGCGGGGGGACCACCTCCTACAATGAGCAGTTCTTC
-	TRBV27	few	TRBJ2-1	CASSLSGLDEQFF	TGTGCCAGCAGTTTGTCAGGCTTGGATGAGCAGTTCTTC
-	TRBV6-6	-	TRBJ1-1	CASSYSLGVTDTEAFF	TGTGCCAGCAGTTACTCTCTTGGGGTGACGGACACTGAAGCTTTCTTT
-	TRBV4-2	-	TRBJ1-2	CASSQFLGGNYGYTF	TGTGCCAGCAGCCAGTTCTTAGGGGGTAACTATGGCTACACCTTC
-	TRBV6-8	-	TRBJ2-2	CASSYLGADTGELFF	TGTGCCAGCAGTTACTTGGGGGCCGACACCGGGGAGCTGTTTTTT
-	TRBV11-2	few	TRBJ2-1	CASSLGDEASSYNEQFF	TGTGCCAGCAGCTTAGGGGACGAAGCTAGCTCCTACAATGAGCAGTTCTTC
-	TRBV5-6	-	TRBJ1-4	CASSQGTGIANEKLFF	TGTGCCAGCAGCCAGGGAACAGGGATTGCTAATGAAAAACTGTTTTTT
-	TRBV7-8	few	TRBJ2-1	CASSLVGELRYNEQFF	TGTGCCAGCAGCTTAGTCGGGGAGTTAAGGTACAATGAGCAGTTCTTC
-	TRBV7-6	many	TRBJ2-5	CASSLVVGQETQYF	TGTGCCAGCAGCTTAGTCGTGGGCCAAGAGACCCAGTACTTC